This TCR beta chain was documented in a study of T cell changes during pregnancy in multiple sclerosis. Germline CDR1 is SGHTA and CDR2 is FQGNSA. CDR3 length equals 16 residues. The V gene lost 3 bases and the J gene lost 2 bases, with 15 bases spanning the gap. Data came from immunoSEQ multiplex PCR; TCRdb stores just in-frame clones and leaves some out. The sample holds over 70,000 clones, 85% to 95% seen once. The clonotype comes from a female donor in good health, enrolled as a control in a pregnancy study. Source: peripheral blood, taken in the third trimester of pregnancy. J is TRBJ2-3 and V is TRBV7-2; TRBD2 might be the D (6 bases). CDR3 sequence: CASSFSGTFYTDTQYF. As DNA, the CDR3 is TGTGCCAGCAGCTTTTCCGGGACTTTTTACACAGATACGCAGTATTTT.